This T cell receptor (beta chain) was sequenced in a study of human T cells and chemical hapten exposure. Trimming shortened V by 3 bases and J by 7 bases, and 12 bases separated the two germline ends. The CDR3 is 14 residues long. TCRdb re-derived calls from the RACE reads in MiXCR, one entry per CDR3 protein. The table includes around 200,000 distinct CDR3 sequences, about 25% detected once. Time point reported: patch test 3, about 24 weeks after DPC sensitization. The treatment is: therapeutic diphenylcyclopropenone sensitization with weekly scalp DPC. The chain employs TRBV12-3 or TRBV12-4 and TRBJ1-4; the D gene is possibly TRBD1 (5 bases). The material sequenced was whole blood, taken in connection with sensitization to the hapten diphenylcyclopropenone (DPC). The clonotype was recovered from a woman in her thirties or forties with alopecia areata. Some clones in this sample may be carry-over from other donors' samples. The CDR3 DNA follows: TGTGCCAGCAGTTTCGGGGCCTTTGTTGAAAAACTGTTTTTT. It specifies CASSFGAFVEKLFF.